This T cell receptor beta chain was obtained from a study of regulatory T cells in long-lasting Graves disease. This CDR3 has 16 residues. Trimming pared 6 bases from V and 0 bases from J, leaving 16 bases between. According to the study, TCR beta libraries were built with iRepertoire HTBI primers and CDR3-region Arm-PCR. TCRdb reprocessed the multiplex PCR reads with MiXCR, giving one entry per CDR3 protein. The sample holds some 200,000 distinct CDR3 sequences, roughly 19% seen once. This clonotype was observed at least ten times. This sample's time point: newly diagnosed GD, antithyroid drugs for less than 3 months. The TCR library used RNA extracted from PBMCs. This same sample was also taken into another study, of T cells in Graves' hyperthyroidism and ophthalmopathy.

The material was peripheral blood mononuclear cells (PBMCs), obtained at new diagnosis, from a patient treated with antithyroid drugs. The rearrangement uses TRBV12-3 or TRBV12-4 and TRBJ2-3; the D gene could be TRBD1 or TRBD2 (5 bases each). The source of this sequence is a woman aged 25 to 45 with Graves disease. The CDR3 loop reads CASSPGTGWSTDTQYF. Written as DNA, the CDR3 is TGTGCCAGCAGCCCTGGGACGGGTTGGAGCACAGATACGCAGTATTTT.